This is a list of T cell receptor beta chains from one sample in a study of Graves' ophthalmopathy and Graves' hyperthyroidism. TCRdb redid the calling of the multiplex PCR reads with MiXCR, one entry per CDR3 protein. The repertoire holds around 40,000 distinct CDR3 sequences, with 52% as singletons. The specimen was peripheral blood. The receptor set was obtained from an adult man with Graves' ophthalmopathy. Both conserved end residues are part of each CDR3. A D gene is named only where the DNA matches it firmly. Expanded clones are given a class, and other clones once, few, many or no size at all.

abundance: .
j_gene: TRBJ2-7
v_gene: TRBV12-3/TRBV12-4
len: 14
d_gene: .
CDR3aa: CASSGIGGSYEQYF
CDR3nt: TGTGCCAGCAGTGGGATTGGAGGGTCCTACGAGCAGTACTTC

abundance: .
j_gene: TRBJ1-2
v_gene: TRBV10-3
len: 11
d_gene: .
CDR3aa: CAISVSYGYTF
CDR3nt: TGTGCCATCAGCGTTTCTTATGGCTACACCTTC

abundance: many
j_gene: TRBJ2-5
v_gene: TRBV2
len: 15
d_gene: TRBD2
CDR3aa: CASSRNLAGMETQYF
CDR3nt: TGTGCCAGCAGCAGAAATTTAGCGGGAATGGAGACCCAGTACTTC

abundance: medium-sized
j_gene: TRBJ1-1
v_gene: TRBV10-3
len: 15
d_gene: .
CDR3aa: CAISEGTGHGAEAFF
CDR3nt: TGTGCCATCAGTGAGGGAACAGGCCATGGGGCTGAAGCTTTCTTT

abundance: medium-sized
j_gene: TRBJ2-1
v_gene: TRBV10-3
len: 15
d_gene: .
CDR3aa: CAISELRGRHNEQFF
CDR3nt: TGTGCCATCAGTGAGCTGAGGGGGAGACACAATGAGCAGTTCTTC

abundance: medium-sized
j_gene: TRBJ2-1
v_gene: TRBV2
len: 13
d_gene: TRBD2
CDR3aa: CAGKRREYNEQFF
CDR3nt: TGTGCCGGAAAGAGGCGGGAGTACAATGAGCAGTTCTTC

abundance: once
j_gene: TRBJ2-3
v_gene: TRBV20-1
len: 15
d_gene: TRBD2
CDR3aa: CSARDIAGVADTQYF
CDR3nt: TGCAGTGCTAGAGATATAGCGGGAGTGGCAGATACGCAGTATTTT

abundance: .
j_gene: TRBJ1-6
v_gene: TRBV14
len: 16
d_gene: .
CDR3aa: CASRPLMCSYNSPLHF
CDR3nt: TGTGCCAGCAGGCCTCTTATGTGCTCCTATAATTCACCCCTCCACTTT

abundance: .
j_gene: TRBJ2-1
v_gene: TRBV7-9
len: 18
d_gene: TRBD2
CDR3aa: CASSLDIAGVIRKNEQFF
CDR3nt: TGTGCCAGCAGCTTAGATATAGCGGGAGTGATCAGGAAAAATGAGCAGTTCTTC

abundance: .
j_gene: TRBJ1-2
v_gene: TRBV13
len: 16
d_gene: TRBD1
CDR3aa: CASSPYRDSSNYGYTF
CDR3nt: TGTGCCAGCAGCCCGTACCGGGACAGTTCTAACTATGGCTACACCTTC

abundance: .
j_gene: TRBJ1-4
v_gene: TRBV7-9
len: 14
d_gene: .
CDR3aa: CASSLRGNIEKLLF
CDR3nt: TGTGCCAGCAGCTTACGAGGGAATATTGAAAAACTGTTGTTT

abundance: .
j_gene: TRBJ2-1
v_gene: TRBV10-2
len: 18
d_gene: TRBD1
CDR3aa: CASSESLLGQGYYNEQFF
CDR3nt: TGCGCCAGCAGTGAGTCCCTTTTAGGACAGGGATATTACAATGAGCAGTTCTTC

abundance: .
j_gene: TRBJ1-1
v_gene: TRBV7-9
len: 11
d_gene: .
CDR3aa: CASRTGTEAFF
CDR3nt: TGTGCCAGCAGAACCGGGACAGAAGCTTTCTTT

abundance: .
j_gene: TRBJ1-6
v_gene: TRBV19
len: 17
d_gene: .
CDR3aa: CASSIRSMSPSNSPLHF
CDR3nt: TGTGCCAGTAGTATTCGGTCGATGAGTCCTTCTAATTCACCCCTCCACTTT

abundance: many
j_gene: TRBJ1-1
v_gene: TRBV4-2
len: 13
d_gene: .
CDR3aa: CASSQDKGKGAFF
CDR3nt: TGTGCCAGCAGCCAAGATAAGGGAAAGGGAGCTTTCTTT

abundance: .
j_gene: TRBJ2-5
v_gene: TRBV11-2
len: 13
d_gene: TRBD2
CDR3aa: CASSSGTSGAKYF
CDR3nt: TGTGCCAGCAGCTCTGGGACTAGCGGGGCCAAGTACTTC

abundance: many
j_gene: TRBJ1-3
v_gene: TRBV25-1
len: 16
d_gene: .
CDR3aa: CASSELTGVSGNTIYF
CDR3nt: TGTGCCAGCAGTGAATTAACAGGCGTCTCTGGAAACACCATATATTTT

abundance: many
j_gene: TRBJ2-7
v_gene: TRBV4-1
len: 14
d_gene: .
CDR3aa: CASSRGDSKSEQYF
CDR3nt: TGCGCCAGCAGCCGGGGGGACTCGAAAAGCGAGCAGTACTTC

abundance: many
j_gene: TRBJ2-1
v_gene: TRBV20-1
len: 13
d_gene: .
CDR3aa: CSAPGLRYNEQFF
CDR3nt: TGCAGTGCTCCTGGCCTCCGATACAATGAGCAGTTCTTC

abundance: many
j_gene: TRBJ1-1
v_gene: TRBV27
len: 14
d_gene: .
CDR3aa: CASSLIGARAEAFF
CDR3nt: TGTGCCAGCAGTTTAATAGGGGCTAGGGCTGAAGCTTTCTTT

abundance: .
j_gene: TRBJ1-1
v_gene: TRBV19
len: 13
d_gene: TRBD1
CDR3aa: CATGQAHVTEAFF
CDR3nt: TGTGCCACGGGACAGGCCCATGTCACTGAAGCTTTCTTT

abundance: few
j_gene: TRBJ1-2
v_gene: TRBV30
len: 11
d_gene: .
CDR3aa: CAWNGVYGYTF
CDR3nt: TGTGCCTGGAACGGGGTCTATGGCTACACCTTC

abundance: few
j_gene: TRBJ1-1
v_gene: TRBV18
len: 16
d_gene: .
CDR3aa: CASSPTQVVSNTEAFF
CDR3nt: TGTGCCAGCTCACCAACACAGGTCGTTTCGAACACTGAAGCTTTCTTT

abundance: many
j_gene: TRBJ1-1
v_gene: TRBV12-5
len: 12
d_gene: .
CDR3aa: CASEGRSTEAFF
CDR3nt: TGTGCTAGTGAGGGGAGGAGCACTGAAGCTTTCTTT

abundance: .
j_gene: TRBJ2-7
v_gene: TRBV20-1
len: 14
d_gene: TRBD1
CDR3aa: CSASGTGGLYEQYF
CDR3nt: TGCAGTGCTTCCGGGACAGGGGGCCTGTACGAGCAGTACTTC

abundance: .
j_gene: TRBJ1-1
v_gene: TRBV7-3
len: 15
d_gene: .
CDR3aa: CASSLTGGMNAEAFF
CDR3nt: TGTGCCAGCAGCCTTACGGGGGGGATGAACGCTGAAGCTTTCTTT

abundance: .
j_gene: TRBJ1-6
v_gene: TRBV12-3/TRBV12-4
len: 15
d_gene: .
CDR3aa: CASRRPGTTNSPLHF
CDR3nt: TGTGCCAGCAGACGCCCCGGGACAACGAATTCACCCCTCCACTTT

abundance: .
j_gene: TRBJ2-1
v_gene: TRBV25-1
len: 14
d_gene: TRBD2
CDR3aa: CASSPGTSDNEQFF
CDR3nt: TGTGCCAGCAGTCCGGGGACTAGCGATAATGAGCAGTTCTTC

abundance: few
j_gene: TRBJ2-1
v_gene: TRBV7-7
len: 15
d_gene: TRBD2
CDR3aa: CASSLAAGGDNEQFF
CDR3nt: TGTGCTAGCAGCTTAGCGGCGGGGGGGGACAATGAGCAGTTCTTC

abundance: many
j_gene: TRBJ2-1
v_gene: TRBV14
len: 14
d_gene: .
CDR3aa: CASSPGTENNEQFF
CDR3nt: TGTGCCAGCAGCCCCGGGACCGAGAACAATGAGCAGTTCTTC

abundance: .
j_gene: TRBJ1-5
v_gene: TRBV20-1
len: 14
d_gene: .
CDR3aa: CSARLAGGQETQHF
CDR3nt: TGCAGTGCTAGACTAGCGGGGGGGCAAGAGACCCAGCATTTT

abundance: medium-sized
j_gene: TRBJ1-5
v_gene: TRBV20-1
len: 13
d_gene: TRBD1
CDR3aa: CSATSDRDQPQHF
CDR3nt: TGCAGTGCTACCTCGGACAGGGATCAGCCCCAGCATTTT

abundance: large
j_gene: TRBJ2-2
v_gene: TRBV7-3
len: 14
d_gene: TRBD1
CDR3aa: CASSLMTGGGELFF
CDR3nt: TGTGCCAGCAGCTTAATGACAGGGGGCGGGGAGCTGTTTTTT

abundance: .
j_gene: TRBJ2-3
v_gene: TRBV12-3/TRBV12-4
len: 13
d_gene: TRBD1
CDR3aa: CASVRQGADTQYF
CDR3nt: TGTGCCAGCGTTCGACAGGGGGCGGATACGCAGTATTTT

abundance: .
j_gene: TRBJ2-2
v_gene: TRBV6-4
len: 13
d_gene: .
CDR3aa: CASSDSSTGELFF
CDR3nt: TGTGCCAGCAGTGACTCTAGCACCGGGGAGCTGTTTTTT

abundance: .
j_gene: TRBJ2-5
v_gene: TRBV20-1
len: 15
d_gene: TRBD2
CDR3aa: CSAVSGGSVGETQYF
CDR3nt: TGCAGTGCTGTCAGCGGGGGGAGCGTTGGAGAGACCCAGTACTTC

abundance: .
j_gene: TRBJ2-7
v_gene: TRBV5-4
len: 13
d_gene: .
CDR3aa: CASSLLWKGEQYF
CDR3nt: TGTGCCAGCAGCTTGTTGTGGAAGGGGGAGCAGTACTTC

abundance: .
j_gene: TRBJ1-3
v_gene: TRBV10-2
len: 16
d_gene: TRBD1
CDR3aa: CASSERQGLVGNTIYF
CDR3nt: TGCGCCAGCAGTGAGCGACAGGGGCTAGTGGGAAACACCATATATTTT

abundance: .
j_gene: TRBJ2-7
v_gene: TRBV5-1
len: 17
d_gene: TRBD1
CDR3aa: CASSPRPGGWARGEQYF
CDR3nt: TGCGCCAGCAGCCCACGCCCAGGGGGATGGGCCCGCGGCGAGCAGTACTTC

abundance: few
j_gene: TRBJ1-4
v_gene: TRBV30
len: 14
d_gene: .
CDR3aa: CAWRVGGTNEKLFF
CDR3nt: TGTGCCTGGAGGGTGGGGGGAACTAATGAAAAACTGTTTTTT

abundance: .
j_gene: TRBJ1-1
v_gene: TRBV29-1
len: 15
d_gene: .
CDR3aa: CSTAARAPGNTEAFF
CDR3nt: TGCAGCACAGCGGCACGAGCCCCAGGGAACACTGAAGCTTTCTTT

abundance: .
j_gene: TRBJ2-7
v_gene: TRBV2
len: 12
d_gene: .
CDR3aa: CARPRATYEQYF
CDR3nt: TGTGCCAGGCCGCGGGCAACCTACGAGCAGTACTTC

abundance: .
j_gene: TRBJ2-7
v_gene: TRBV25-1
len: 15
d_gene: .
CDR3aa: CASSESGGNPGEQYF
CDR3nt: TGTGCCAGCAGTGAATCTGGCGGGAACCCCGGGGAGCAGTACTTC

abundance: .
j_gene: TRBJ1-4
v_gene: TRBV5-1
len: 16
d_gene: .
CDR3aa: CASSLSFKATNEKLFF
CDR3nt: TGCGCCAGCAGCTTAAGTTTCAAAGCAACTAATGAAAAACTGTTTTTT

abundance: .
j_gene: TRBJ2-3
v_gene: TRBV9
len: 16
d_gene: TRBD2
CDR3aa: CASSVATSGGTDTQYF
CDR3nt: TGTGCCAGCAGCGTAGCTACTAGCGGGGGTACAGATACGCAGTATTTT

abundance: many
j_gene: TRBJ2-1
v_gene: TRBV5-5
len: 15
d_gene: TRBD1
CDR3aa: CASSSIGQGFIEQFF
CDR3nt: TGTGCCAGCAGCTCGATCGGACAGGGGTTCATTGAGCAGTTCTTC